The T cell receptor beta chain under discussion was sequenced for a study of human T cells and chemical hapten exposure (dated by TCRdb to the early 2020s). Notes on the research overall: For sensitization, 2% DPC in acetone was applied to a 2 cm by 2 cm area of upper inner arm skin. Patch testing was performed on the upper back with Finn chambers containing 0.01% DPC, and the patch tests were scored after 6 days according to International Contact Dermatitis Research Group standards. For TCR sequencing, blood came from 25 to 35 alopecia patients at anywhere from one to four time points (pre-sensitization, 2, 6 and 24 weeks). In alopecia patients, the study followed how the peripheral blood TCR repertoire changed in vivo over primary and secondary sensitization to diphenylcyclopropenone (DPC), a hapten. Blood was sampled from patients pre-sensitization (week 0) and at 2, 6 and about 24 weeks after DPC sensitization. Libraries were combined into a pool for sequencing, and differences in TCR yield between samples came mainly from small differences in library volumes within the pool. Throughout the study period of roughly five months, patients also received therapeutic DPC doses to the scalp every week. Most of the patients in the cohort were female, and the cohort covered alopecia areata with under or over 50% scalp involvement, alopecia totalis and alopecia universalis.

This clonotype was seen only a few times. Its antigen is unknown. The record has no base qualities; no much larger clone is one base away. Findings and caveats that apply to the study as a whole: Because all patients had alopecia, a presumed autoimmune disease, the immune response of the patients might differ from that of healthy individuals. After repeated subsampling, changes were observed in the strength of the expansion versus patch-test correlation and in the threshold at which the correlation became significant. Expanded TCRs formed significantly more large CDR3 similarity clusters than pre-sensitization or healthy control sets, consistent with antigen-driven responses. DPC sensitization did not change the number of TCRs with a frequency above 1 in 1000, and there was no evidence of changes in global repertoire structure. The number of PT1 expanded TCRs positively correlated with patch test score, significant at thresholds 8, 16 and 32 but not 4.

The germline V gene sets CDR1 to MNHEY and CDR2 to SVGEGT. The CDR3 measures 19 amino acids from cysteine to phenylalanine. The DNA shown is the 57-base CDR3, in frame from base 1. Trimming leaves V shorter by 6 bases and J shorter by 5 bases, with the junction holding 22 bases beyond the gene matches. The time point label here, explained by the study, means: patch test 2, 6 weeks after DPC sensitization. This specimen's treatment or condition label, per the study, means: therapeutic diphenylcyclopropenone sensitization with weekly scalp DPC. At every patch-test visit, the blood draw took place before the patch test was put on. Patients were eligible if aged 18 to 70, diagnosed with alopecia and judged suitable for DPC therapy, and pregnant patients were excluded. Unfractionated whole blood was collected in Tempus Blood RNA tubes, and total RNA was extracted from that blood. Library construction relied on RACE. Sequenced using a NextSeq 500. Library preparation attached unique molecular identifiers to individual cDNA molecules for quantitative, reproducible TCR counting. Each blood RNA sample was used to sequence both TCR alpha and TCR beta chains. In the authors' own workflow: Samples had a median of 95,638 TCRs, with a range from 23,224 to 690,600. The Decombinator software suite was used to annotate the V, J and CDR3 of the TCR reads. Every sample was subsampled to the same number of TCRs (28,000) for the PS versus PT1 abundance plots. Expanded TCRs were defined as absent before sensitization and observed at least eight times at the 2-week time point. TCRdb trimmed the raw reads at Q25, called clones with MiXCR and kept productive beta chains. Rows merge per CDR3 protein into single entries with the most common DNA and genes. These V and J calls derive from TCRdb rather than the authors' analysis. The sample contains around 99,000 distinct CDR3 sequences, more than 7% of them found a single time. Of the sample, about 3.4% is held by the ten largest clones.

Recombination linked TRBV6-2 or TRBV6-3 to TRBJ1-5, with TRBD1 identical over 7 junction bases. The sequence came from a middle-aged woman with alopecia areata. Some clones in this sample may be carry-over from other donors' samples. The sample consisted of whole blood, taken in connection with sensitization to the hapten diphenylcyclopropenone (DPC). The DNA is TGTGCCAGCAGCTACGGAAGGGACAGACGGATCAGTATTGATCAGCCCCAGCATTTT. Its coded protein is CASSYGRDRRISIDQPQHF.